This TCR beta chain was retrieved from a study of T cells in Graves' hyperthyroidism and ophthalmopathy. The study included ophthalmopathy patients with Clinical Activity Score at least 3, NOSPECS grade at least 4 and duration under 3 months. In making diagnoses, clinical symptoms, serum thyroxine and TRAb, thyroid ultrasound and orbital computed tomography were all used. RNA transcripts gave rise to amplified TCR beta CDR3 regions. A first-round RT-PCR of the TCR CDR3 used the HTBI primer set. TCRdb redid the calling of the multiplex PCR reads with MiXCR, one entry per CDR3 protein. The data show about 600,000 distinct CDR3 sequences, approximately 14% seen once. This clonotype was counted ten times or more. The germline CDR1 and CDR2 sequences are SQVTM and ANQGSEA. The CDR3 extends over 12 amino acids. Between the trimmed V and J ends, which lost 4 bases and 6 bases, there was a span of 13 bases.

The receptor was derived from a woman aged 18-29 years with Graves' ophthalmopathy. The sequenced sample was blood. The V gene is TRBV29-1, the J gene TRBJ2-7, with D uncertain. The CDR3 reads CSVVYVSREQYF. For the CDR3, the DNA is TGCAGCGTTGTGTATGTCTCTCGCGAGCAGTACTTC.